Reported below is one T cell receptor (beta chain). Its antigen is not identified. The sample comes from a study of shared clonotypes between healthy human individuals. Between the trimmed V and J ends, which lost 5 bases and 1 base, there was a span of 9 bases. Looked up from germline, CDR1 is MNHEY and CDR2 is SMNVEV (reference sequence). The CDR3 is made up of 14 amino acids. Deep-level settings were used for running the assay. Several immunoSEQ 96-well plates shared each subset's DNA, each plate a replicate. In the original processing: Filtering differed, since immunoSEQ gave only junction sequences and no quality scores. This table comes from immunoSEQ multiplex PCR, and its TCRdb copy is limited to in-frame clones, with some not included. V and J calls and clone size are as listed in that table; D and trimming were resolved from the DNA. Of about 690,000 clones in the sample, roughly 91% were seen once.

Study-wide findings and caveats: Represented diversity, genetic and exposure-history alike, was limited by few donors.

This TCR was sampled from a man aged 18 to 30 in good health. Some clones in this sample may be carry-over from other donors' samples. V and J are TRBV27 and TRBJ2-1, with D perhaps assigned TRBD1 or TRBD2 (5 bases each). Material: memory CD8+ T cells from PBMCs. Sample subset: CD45RO+ cells pooled with CCR7-negative TemRA cells. The CDR3: CASSTGASYNEQFF. Written as DNA, the CDR3 is TGTGCCAGCAGTACCGGGGCGTCCTACAATGAGCAGTTCTTC.